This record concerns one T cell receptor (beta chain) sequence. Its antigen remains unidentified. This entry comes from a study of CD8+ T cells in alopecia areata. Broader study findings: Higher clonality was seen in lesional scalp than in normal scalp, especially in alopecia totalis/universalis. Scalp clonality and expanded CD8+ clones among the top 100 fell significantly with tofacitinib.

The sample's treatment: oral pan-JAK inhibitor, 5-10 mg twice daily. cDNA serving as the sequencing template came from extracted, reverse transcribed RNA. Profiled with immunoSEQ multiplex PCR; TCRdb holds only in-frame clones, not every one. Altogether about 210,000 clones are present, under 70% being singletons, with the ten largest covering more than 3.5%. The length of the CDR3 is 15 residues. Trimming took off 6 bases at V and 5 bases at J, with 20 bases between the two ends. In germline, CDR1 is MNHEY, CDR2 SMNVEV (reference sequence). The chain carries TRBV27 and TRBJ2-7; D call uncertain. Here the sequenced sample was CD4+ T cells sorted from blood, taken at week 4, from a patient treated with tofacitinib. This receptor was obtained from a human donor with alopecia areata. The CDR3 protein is CASSRFPKGYHEQYF. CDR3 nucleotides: TGTGCCAGCAGCCGTTTTCCGAAAGGGTACCACGAGCAGTACTTC.